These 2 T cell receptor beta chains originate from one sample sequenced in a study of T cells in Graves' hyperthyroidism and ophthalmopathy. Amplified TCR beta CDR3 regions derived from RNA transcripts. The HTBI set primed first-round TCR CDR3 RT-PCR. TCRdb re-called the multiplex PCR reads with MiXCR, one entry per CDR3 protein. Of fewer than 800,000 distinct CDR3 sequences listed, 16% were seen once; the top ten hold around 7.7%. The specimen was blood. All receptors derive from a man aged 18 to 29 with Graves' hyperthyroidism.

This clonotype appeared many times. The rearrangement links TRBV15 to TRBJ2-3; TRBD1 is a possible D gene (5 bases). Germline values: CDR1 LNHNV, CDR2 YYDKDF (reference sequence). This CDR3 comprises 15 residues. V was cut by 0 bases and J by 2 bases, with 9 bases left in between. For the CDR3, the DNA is TGTGCCACCAGCAGAGAGGGGCGGAACACAGATACGCAGTATTTT. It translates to CATSREGRNTDTQYF.

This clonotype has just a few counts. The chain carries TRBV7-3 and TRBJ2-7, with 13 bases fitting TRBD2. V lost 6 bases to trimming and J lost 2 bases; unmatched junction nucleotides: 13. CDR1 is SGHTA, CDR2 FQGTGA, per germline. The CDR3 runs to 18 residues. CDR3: CASSRQLAGGPKTYEQYF. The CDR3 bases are TGTGCCAGCAGTCGCCAACTAGCGGGAGGGCCCAAAACCTACGAGCAGTACTTC. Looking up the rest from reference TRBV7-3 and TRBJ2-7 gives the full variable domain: GAGVSQTPSNKVTEKGKYVELRCDPISGHTALYWYRQSLGQGPEFLIYFQGTGAADDSGLPNDRFFAVRPEGSVSTLKIQRTERGDSAVYLCASSRQLAGGPKTYEQYFGPGTRLTVT.